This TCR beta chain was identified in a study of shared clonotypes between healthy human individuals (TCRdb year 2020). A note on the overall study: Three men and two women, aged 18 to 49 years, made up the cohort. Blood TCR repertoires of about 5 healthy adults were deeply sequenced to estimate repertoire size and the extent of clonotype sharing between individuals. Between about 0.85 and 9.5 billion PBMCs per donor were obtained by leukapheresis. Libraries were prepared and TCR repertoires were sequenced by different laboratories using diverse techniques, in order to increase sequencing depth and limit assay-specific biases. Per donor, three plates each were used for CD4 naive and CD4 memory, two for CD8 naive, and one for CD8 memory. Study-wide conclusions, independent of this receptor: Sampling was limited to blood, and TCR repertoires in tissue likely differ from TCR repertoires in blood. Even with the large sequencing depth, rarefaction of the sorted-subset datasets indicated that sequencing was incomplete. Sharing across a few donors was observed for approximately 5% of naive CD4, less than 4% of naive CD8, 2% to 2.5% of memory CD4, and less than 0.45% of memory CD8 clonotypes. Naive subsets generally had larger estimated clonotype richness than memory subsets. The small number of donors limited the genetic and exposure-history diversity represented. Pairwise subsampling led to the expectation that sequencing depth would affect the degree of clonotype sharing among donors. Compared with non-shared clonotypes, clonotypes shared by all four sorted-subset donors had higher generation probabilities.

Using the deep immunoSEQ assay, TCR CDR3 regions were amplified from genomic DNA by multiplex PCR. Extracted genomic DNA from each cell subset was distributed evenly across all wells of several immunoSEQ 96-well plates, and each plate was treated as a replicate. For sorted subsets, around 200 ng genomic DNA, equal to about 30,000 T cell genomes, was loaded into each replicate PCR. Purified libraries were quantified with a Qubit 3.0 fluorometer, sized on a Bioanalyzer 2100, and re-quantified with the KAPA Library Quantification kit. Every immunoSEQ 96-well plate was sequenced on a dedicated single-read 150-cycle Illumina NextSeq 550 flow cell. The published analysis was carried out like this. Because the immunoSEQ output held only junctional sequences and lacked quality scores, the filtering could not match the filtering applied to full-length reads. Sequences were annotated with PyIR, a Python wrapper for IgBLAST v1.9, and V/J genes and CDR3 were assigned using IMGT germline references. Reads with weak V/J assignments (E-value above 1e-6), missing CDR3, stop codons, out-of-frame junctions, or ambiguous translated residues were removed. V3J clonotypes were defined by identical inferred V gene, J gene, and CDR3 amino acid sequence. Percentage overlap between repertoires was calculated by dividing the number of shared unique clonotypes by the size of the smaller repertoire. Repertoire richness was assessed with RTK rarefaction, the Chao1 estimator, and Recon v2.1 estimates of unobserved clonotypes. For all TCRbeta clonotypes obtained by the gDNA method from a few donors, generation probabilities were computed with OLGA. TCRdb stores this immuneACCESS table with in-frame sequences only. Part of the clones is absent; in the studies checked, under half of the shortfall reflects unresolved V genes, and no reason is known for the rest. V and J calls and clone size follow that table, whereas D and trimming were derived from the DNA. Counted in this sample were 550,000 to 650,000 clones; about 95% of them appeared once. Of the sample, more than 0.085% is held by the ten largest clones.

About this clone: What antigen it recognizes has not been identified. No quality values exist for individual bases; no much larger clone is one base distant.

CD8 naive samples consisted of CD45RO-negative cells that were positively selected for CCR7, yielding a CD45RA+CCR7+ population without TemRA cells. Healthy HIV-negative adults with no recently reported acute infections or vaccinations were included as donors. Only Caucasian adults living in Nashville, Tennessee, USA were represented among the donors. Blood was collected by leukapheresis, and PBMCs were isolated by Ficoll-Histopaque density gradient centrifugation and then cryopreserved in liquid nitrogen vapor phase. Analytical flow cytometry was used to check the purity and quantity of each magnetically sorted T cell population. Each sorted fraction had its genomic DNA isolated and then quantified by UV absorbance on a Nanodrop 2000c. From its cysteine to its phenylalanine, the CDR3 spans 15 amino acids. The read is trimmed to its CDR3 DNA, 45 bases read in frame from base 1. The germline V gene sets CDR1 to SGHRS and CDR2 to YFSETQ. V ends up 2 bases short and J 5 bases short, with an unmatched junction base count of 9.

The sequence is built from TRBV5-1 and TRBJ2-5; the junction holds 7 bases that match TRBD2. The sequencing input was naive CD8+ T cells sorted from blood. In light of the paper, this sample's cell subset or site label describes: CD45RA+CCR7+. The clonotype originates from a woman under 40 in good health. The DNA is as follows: TGCGCCAGCAGCTTTCGACCGGGAGGCGGTGAGACCCAGTACTTC. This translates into CASSFRPGGGETQYF. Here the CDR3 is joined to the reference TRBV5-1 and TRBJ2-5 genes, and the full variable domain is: KAGVTQTPRYLIKTRGQQVTLSCSPISGHRSVSWYQQTPGQGLQFLFEYFSETQRNKGNFPGRFSGRQFSNSRSEMNVSTLELGDSALYLCASSFRPGGGETQYFGPGTRLLVL.